This T cell receptor beta chain was captured in a study of glioma-infiltrating T cells after dendritic cell vaccination (dated by TCRdb to 2016 to 2018). For the study in its entirety: The cohort included 15 or so glioblastoma patients drawn from Phase I and II dendritic cell vaccination trials, of whom 9 were newly diagnosed and 6 had recurrent disease. Patients received autologous tumor lysate-pulsed dendritic cell vaccination between 2003 and 2012. The vaccine was prepared from monocyte-derived dendritic cells that were cultured for seven to eight days with IL-4 and GM-CSF and then pulsed overnight with autologous tumor lysate. Three intradermal dendritic cell vaccine injections were administered to patients at biweekly intervals in the arm below the axilla. In glioblastoma patients vaccinated with dendritic cells, deep sequencing of TCR beta CDR3 regions served to measure the amount of tumor-infiltrating lymphocytes and to compare repertoires between tumor and blood. TCR sequencing metrics, including TIL content and tumor-blood repertoire overlap, were correlated with survival after dendritic cell vaccination. Overall results and qualifications from the work: After dendritic cell vaccination, a higher estimated pretreatment TIL content predicted longer time to progression and longer overall survival. The cohort was small and heterogeneous, with few patients having full blood and tumor sets and even fewer initial-recurrent tumor pairs. The three-group TCR overlap response model was characterized as speculative, and prospective validation of the model was stated to be required. TCR clonality showed no direct relationship with survival, which suggests that a diverse polyclonal response may matter.

TCRB CDR3 regions were amplified from approximately 2 ug genomic DNA, or all available DNA if less, using the immunoSEQ assay. For multiplex PCR, 60 forward primers for TCR V beta segments and 13 reverse primers for J beta segments were used. Synthetic control templates were spiked into each sample at limiting dilution to estimate reads per starting template. Sequencing produced 87 bp reads on the Illumina HiSeq System. The paper's data handling went like this. PCR and sequencing errors were removed by merging closely related sequences with a nearest neighbor algorithm. TCR overlap was defined as the percentage of unique tumor TCR beta sequences that were also present in the same patient's peripheral blood. The source is immuneACCESS, and TCRdb retained only in-frame sequences with V and J called. Part of the clones is not carried over; for the studies checked, unresolved V genes explain less than half of this, and the remainder is unexplained. V, J and clone size are taken as reported in that table, and D and trimming were inferred from the DNA itself. This sample comprises about 90,000 clones, over 80% of them detected only once. The ten largest clonotypes hold less than 7% of the sample.

Interpreted using the paper, the time point label stands for: after dendritic cell vaccination, including at tumor progression/relapse. Selection of patients required sufficient residual fresh-frozen tumor tissue and over two years of available survival data. An isocitrate dehydrogenase mutation was not carried by any of the glioblastoma patients, although molecular status was otherwise variable. PBMC were collected before vaccination, two weeks after the third vaccination, and at tumor progression if tumor progression occurred. The Qiagen DNeasy Blood extraction Kit was used for extraction of genomic DNA. CDR3 length: 13 amino acids, cysteine to phenylalanine. Only the CDR3 part of the read is kept: 39 bases, read in frame from the first base. In the germline V gene, CDR1 corresponds to LGHNA and CDR2 to YSLEER. The germline V and J ends show losses of 4 bases and 8 bases respectively, and no gene match explains 5 bases of the junction.

Of note for this clone: This receptor's antigen is unknown. Base qualities are not at hand, and no much larger clone is one base apart.

This clonotype was sampled from a human donor with glioblastoma. This specimen was blood, taken after dendritic cell vaccination. Here the chain combines TRBV4-3 and TRBJ1-1; TRBD1 matches 9 bases in the middle. The CDR3 corresponds to CASSLQGAKEAFF. At the DNA level, the sequence is TGCGCCAGCAGCCTACAGGGGGCGAAGGAAGCTTTCTTT.